These 22 T cell receptor beta chains were sequenced from one sample in a study of T cell responses to AZD1222 COVID-19 vaccine. This table comes from immunoSEQ multiplex PCR, and its TCRdb copy is limited to in-frame clones, with some not included. The table has 150,000 to 200,000 clones, 80% to 90% seen once; the top ten hold about 6%. Sequences were derived from peripheral blood, sampled on day 0 of AZD1222 vaccination. The receptors stem from an adult in good health.

The CDR3 is CASSIAGERSGELFF. In DNA form, the CDR3 reads TGCGCCAGCTCGATAGCGGGGGAGAGAAGCGGGGAGCTGTTTTTT. The chain joins TRBV5-1 to TRBJ2-2; 9 bases are a match to TRBD2. The length of the CDR3 is 15 residues. Trimming at V came to 7 bases and at J to 7 bases, leaving 11 bases not matched to a gene. Looked up from germline, CDR1 is SGHRS and CDR2 is YFSETQ.

The chain employs TRBV10-3 and TRBJ2-5, with D perhaps matching TRBD1 (5 bases). CDR1 is ENHRY, CDR2 SYGVKD, per germline. Trimming shortened V by 9 bases and J by 2 bases, and 19 bases separated the two germline ends. The CDR3 is made up of 15 amino acids. The CDR3 loop is CAIGLGLGPQETQYF. CDR3 DNA: TGTGCCATTGGCTTAGGTTTGGGGCCGCAAGAGACCCAGTACTTC.

This clone was recorded only once. The chain recombines TRBV2 with TRBJ2-5, with TRBD2 matching 11 bases. The CDR3 sequence is 16 residues long. CDR1 is SNHLY, CDR2 FYNNEI, per germline. The ends lost 5 bases at V and 2 bases at J; junction bases unmatched: 7. CDR3 in amino acids: CASSHPTSGIQETQYF. In nucleotides, the CDR3 is TGTGCCAGCAGTCACCCGACTAGCGGGATACAAGAGACCCAGTACTTC.

V is TRBV19 and J is TRBJ2-3; perhaps TRBD1 as D (5 bases). CDR1 LNHDA and CDR2 SQIVND come from the germline V gene (reference sequence). There are 17 residues in the CDR3. V lost 0 bases and J 3 bases, leaving 16 bases between the germline ends. The CDR3 spells CASSIDPPRASTDTQYF. DNA for the CDR3: TGTGCCAGTAGTATAGATCCCCCCAGGGCGAGTACAGATACGCAGTATTTT.

This rearrangement joins TRBV14 to TRBJ2-4, with D maybe TRBD2 (6 bases). Germline lookup yields CDR1 SGHDN and CDR2 FVKESK. Trimming pared 0 bases from V and 6 bases from J, leaving 12 bases between. The CDR3 loop spans 15 amino acids. The CDR3 DNA reads TGTGCCAGCAGCCAAGATAGGACTACAATAAACATTCAGTACTTC. Translation gives CASSQDRTTINIQYF.

This clone was seen more than once but under ten times. The DNA of the CDR3 is TGCGCCAGCAGCGAGGGCGATACGAAGGGCTACACCTTC. Translation gives CASSEGDTKGYTF. This chain joins TRBV5-1 and TRBJ1-2; unclear D gene. Germline CDR1 SGHRS, CDR2 YFSETQ. The CDR3 contains 13 residues. Trimming removed 4 bases at V and 8 bases at J, with 15 bases between.

The chain recombines TRBV19 with TRBJ2-1, with 8 bases identical to TRBD2. V lost 6 bases to trimming and J lost 4 bases; unmatched junction nucleotides: 11. Germline V gene sequence: CDR1 LNHDA, CDR2 SQIVND (reference sequence). The CDR3 spans 16 residues. CDR3 region: CASRPAGTRGYNEQFF. CDR3 DNA sequence: TGTGCCAGTAGGCCCGCCGGGACTAGAGGTTACAATGAGCAGTTCTTC.

The V gene is TRBV28, the J gene TRBJ2-7, with 14 bases lining up with TRBD2. The CDR3 spans 16 residues. The germline V gene has CDR1 MDHEN and CDR2 SYDVKM. V shed 2 bases and J 3 bases; nucleotides not matched to a gene: 3. The CDR3 here is CASSLRGTSGSYEQYF. CDR3 DNA: TGTGCCAGCAGTTTAAGGGGGACTAGCGGGAGCTACGAGCAGTACTTC.

V and J are TRBV28 and TRBJ1-2; unclear D gene. CDR3 size: 13 residues. Germline lookup yields CDR1 MDHEN and CDR2 SYDVKM. Trimming stripped 5 bases from V and 2 bases from J, with 9 bases between. CDR3 DNA sequence: TGTGCCAGCAGTGAAAGGACCAACTATGGCTACACCTTC. Residues: CASSERTNYGYTF.

The gene calls are TRBV7-2 and TRBJ2-2; TRBD2 agrees at 7 bases. The CDR3 has 17 amino acids. Losses at the gene ends were 5 bases for V and 4 bases for J; bases not matched to a gene: 13. Germline V gene sequence: CDR1 SGHTA, CDR2 FQGNSA. In nucleotides, the CDR3 is TGTGCCAGCAGCGCGGGAGTGGCTAGCGGTCCCACCGGGGAGCTGTTTTTT. Residues: CASSAGVASGPTGELFF. Variable domain in full (rest from reference TRBV7-2 and TRBJ2-2): GAGVSQSPSNKVTEKGKDVELRCDPISGHTALYWYRQSLGQGLEFLIYFQGNSAPDKSGLPSDRFSAERTGGSVSTLTIQRTQQEDSAVYLCASSAGVASGPTGELFFGEGSRLTVL.

The gene calls are TRBV5-4 and TRBJ2-7; no reliable D call. CDR3 length: 16 residues. Germline CDR1 is SGHNT and CDR2 is YYREEE (reference sequence). Trimming removed 0 bases at V and 0 bases at J, with 13 bases between. In nucleotides, the CDR3 is TGTGCCAGCAGCTTGGCAGGTCAGGTTTACTCCTACGAGCAGTACTTC. It codes for CASSLAGQVYSYEQYF.

This clone was seen a single time. The V call is TRBV2, the J call TRBJ2-4; no definite D call. Germline V CDR1 and CDR2: SNHLY, FYNNEI. The CDR3 covers 11 residues. V was trimmed by 4 bases and J by 11 bases, leaving 9 bases between them. The CDR3 DNA reads as TGTGCCAGCAGTGGGAGTGTGCTTCAGTACTTC. It is translated as CASSGSVLQYF.

This chain connects TRBV3-1 (or the pseudogene TRBV3-2) to TRBJ2-3; 11 bases agree with TRBD2. Germline V lookup: CDR1 LGHDT, CDR2 YNNKEL (reference sequence). This CDR3 is 17 amino acids long. V was pared by 1 base and J by 0 bases, with 3 bases of the junction left unmatched. The CDR3 sequence is CASSQGPSGGSTDTQYF. The CDR3 DNA is TGTGCCAGCAGCCAAGGGCCTAGCGGGGGGAGCACAGATACGCAGTATTTT.

The rearrangement links TRBV28 to TRBJ2-2; 8 positions agree with TRBD1. V trimming: 6 bases; J trimming: 8 bases; junction bases outside the gene matches: 5. The CDR3 is made up of 13 amino acids. Germline V gene data show CDR1 as MDHEN and CDR2 as SYDVKM. The CDR3 DNA reads as TGTGCCAGCAGATCAACAGGGGGAGGGGAGCTGTTTTTT. Amino acid sequence: CASRSTGGGELFF.

The chain carries TRBV6-5 and TRBJ1-3; 8 nucleotides align to TRBD1. This CDR3 is built from 15 residues. Trimming cost V 5 bases and J 2 bases; bases outside gene matches: 5. Germline V gene lookup returns CDR1 MNHEY and CDR2 SVGAGI. CDR3 amino acids: CASSRSQGAGNTIYF. As DNA, the CDR3 is TGTGCCAGCAGTCGGTCACAGGGGGCTGGAAACACCATATATTTT.

The V gene is TRBV5-1, the J gene TRBJ1-1, with 7 bases aligning to TRBD1. Germline V gene data show CDR1 as SGHRS and CDR2 as YFSETQ. The V and J ends lost 0 bases and 1 base, in that order; junction bases with no gene match: 0. The CDR3 length is 14 residues. CDR3: CASSLGTGNTEAFF. The CDR3 region has the DNA TGCGCCAGCAGCTTGGGGACAGGGAACACTGAAGCTTTCTTT.

The genes are TRBV10-3 and TRBJ2-7, with D perhaps TRBD1 (5 bases). The CDR3 runs to 14 residues. From germline, CDR1 is ENHRY and CDR2 SYGVKD. V shed 3 bases and J shed 2 bases, with 11 bases lying between them. The CDR3 is CAISDGAGPYEQYF. CDR3 nucleotide sequence: TGTGCCATCAGTGATGGGGCAGGGCCCTACGAGCAGTACTTC.

The CDR3 reads CASSSRTGGSWDIQYF. The DNA for the CDR3 is TGTGCCAGCAGCTCCCGGACAGGGGGCAGCTGGGACATTCAGTACTTC. This chain links TRBV5-4 with TRBJ2-4; 11 bases agree with TRBD1. CDR1 is SGHNT and CDR2 is YYREEE in the germline V gene (reference sequence). There are 16 residues in the CDR3. Trimming took 3 bases from V and 8 from J; bases not matched to a gene: 10.

This chain connects TRBV6-5 to TRBJ1-1, with D hard to call. This CDR3 is built from 15 residues. The germline V gene encodes CDR1 MNHEY and CDR2 SVGAGI. Deletions cut 4 bases from V and 1 base from J, with 13 bases between. CDR3 sequence (DNA): TGTGCCAGCAGTTCACAACATGTAGGGAACACTGAAGCTTTCTTT. Amino acid sequence: CASSSQHVGNTEAFF.

The chain couples TRBV18 to TRBJ1-2, with D maybe TRBD1 (6 bases). V lost 6 bases and J lost 1, with 9 bases in between. This CDR3 is built from 13 residues. CDR1 and CDR2 (germline): KGHSH, LQKENI. The CDR3 sequence: CASSTGGNYGYTF. The CDR3 DNA sequence: TGTGCCAGCTCGACAGGCGGTAACTATGGCTACACCTTC.

This chain connects TRBV24-1 to TRBJ2-3, with TRBD2 as a possible D gene (6 bases). From germline, CDR1 is KGHDR and CDR2 SFDVKD. CDR3 length equals 15 residues. Trimming stripped 2 bases from V and 4 bases from J, with 12 bases between. The CDR3 spells CATSDSTSLPDTQYF. CDR3 nucleotides: TGTGCCACCAGTGATTCCACTAGCTTGCCAGATACGCAGTATTTT.

The chain joins TRBV6-5 to TRBJ1-5, with D unclear. This CDR3 region has 14 residues. Germline V gene sequence: CDR1 MNHEY, CDR2 SVGAGI. V was clipped by 6 bases and J by 5 bases, with 14 bases between them. The CDR3 sequence is CASRAGKWDQPQHF. The CDR3 DNA is TGTGCCAGCAGAGCCGGGAAGTGGGATCAGCCCCAGCATTTT.